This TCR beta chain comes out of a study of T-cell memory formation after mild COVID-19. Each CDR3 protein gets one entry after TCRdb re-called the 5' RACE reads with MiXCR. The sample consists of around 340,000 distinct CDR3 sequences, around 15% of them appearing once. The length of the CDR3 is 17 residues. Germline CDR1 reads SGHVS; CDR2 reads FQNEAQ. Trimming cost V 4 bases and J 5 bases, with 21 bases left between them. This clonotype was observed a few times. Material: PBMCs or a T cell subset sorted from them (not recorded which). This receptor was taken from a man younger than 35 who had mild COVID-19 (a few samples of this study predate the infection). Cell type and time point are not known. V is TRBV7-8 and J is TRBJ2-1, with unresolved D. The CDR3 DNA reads TGTGCCAGCAGCTCCCGCACAACCGGGTTCATAAACAATGAGCAGTTCTTC. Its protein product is CASSSRTTGFINNEQFF.